The rows below give T cell receptor beta chains drawn from one sample of a study of identical twins. From the 5' RACE reads, TCRdb called clonotypes with MiXCR, one entry per CDR3 protein. The sample lists under 400,000 distinct CDR3 sequences, 9% occurring once. Specimen: naive T cells sorted from blood. The receptors were sampled from a woman aged 50 to 60 in good health. The CDR3 runs from the conserved cysteine through the conserved F or W.

v_call,j_call,cdr3_aa
TRBV7-9,TRBJ1-1,CASSLAGGQRNTEAFF
TRBV5-6,TRBJ2-5,CASSLIQRVQQETQYF
TRBV7-8,TRBJ2-2,CASSLIFPDRALYGELFF
TRBV5-1,TRBJ1-5,CASSLSPSLTQPQHF
TRBV7-9,TRBJ2-7,CASSRDYSYEQYF
TRBV4-1,TRBJ2-5,CASSQVDQETQYF
TRBV24-1,TRBJ2-1,CATSDGGLAGMNEQFF
TRBV12-3/TRBV12-4,TRBJ1-3,CASSFGGPIYF
TRBV4-1,TRBJ1-5,CASSQDPGYQPQHF
TRBV7-2,TRBJ1-5,CASSLGRDYLQHF
TRBV3-1,TRBJ2-7,CASSRDRDPEQYF
TRBV5-5,TRBJ2-7,CASSLGQGGLKAASYEQYF